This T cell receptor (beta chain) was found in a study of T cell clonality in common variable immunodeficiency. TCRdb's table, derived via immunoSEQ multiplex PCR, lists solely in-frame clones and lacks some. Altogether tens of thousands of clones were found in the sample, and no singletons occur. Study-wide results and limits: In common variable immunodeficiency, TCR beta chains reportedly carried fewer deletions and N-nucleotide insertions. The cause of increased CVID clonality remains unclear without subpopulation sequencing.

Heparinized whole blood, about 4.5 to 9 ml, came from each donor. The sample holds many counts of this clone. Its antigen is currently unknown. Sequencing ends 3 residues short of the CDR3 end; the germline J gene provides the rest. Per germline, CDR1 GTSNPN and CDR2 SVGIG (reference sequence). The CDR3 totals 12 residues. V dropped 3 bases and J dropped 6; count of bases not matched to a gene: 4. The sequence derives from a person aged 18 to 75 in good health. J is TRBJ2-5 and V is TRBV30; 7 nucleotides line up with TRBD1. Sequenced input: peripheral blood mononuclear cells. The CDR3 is CAWRGQIQTQYF. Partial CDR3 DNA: TGTGCCTGGAGGGGACAGATCCAGACC.